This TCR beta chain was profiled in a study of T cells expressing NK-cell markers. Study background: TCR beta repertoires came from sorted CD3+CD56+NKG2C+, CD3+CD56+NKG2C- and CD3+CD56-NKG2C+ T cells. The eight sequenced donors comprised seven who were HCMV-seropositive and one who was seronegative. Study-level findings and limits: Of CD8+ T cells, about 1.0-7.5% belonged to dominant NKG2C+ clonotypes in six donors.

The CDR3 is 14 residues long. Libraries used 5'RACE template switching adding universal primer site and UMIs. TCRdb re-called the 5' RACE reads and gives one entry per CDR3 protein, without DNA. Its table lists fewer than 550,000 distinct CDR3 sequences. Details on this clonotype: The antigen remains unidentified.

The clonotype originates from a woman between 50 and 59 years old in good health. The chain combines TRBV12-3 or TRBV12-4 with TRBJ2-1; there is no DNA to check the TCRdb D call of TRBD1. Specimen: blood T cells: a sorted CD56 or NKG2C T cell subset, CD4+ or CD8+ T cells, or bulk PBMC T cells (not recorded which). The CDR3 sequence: CASTSRRRGSTLFF.